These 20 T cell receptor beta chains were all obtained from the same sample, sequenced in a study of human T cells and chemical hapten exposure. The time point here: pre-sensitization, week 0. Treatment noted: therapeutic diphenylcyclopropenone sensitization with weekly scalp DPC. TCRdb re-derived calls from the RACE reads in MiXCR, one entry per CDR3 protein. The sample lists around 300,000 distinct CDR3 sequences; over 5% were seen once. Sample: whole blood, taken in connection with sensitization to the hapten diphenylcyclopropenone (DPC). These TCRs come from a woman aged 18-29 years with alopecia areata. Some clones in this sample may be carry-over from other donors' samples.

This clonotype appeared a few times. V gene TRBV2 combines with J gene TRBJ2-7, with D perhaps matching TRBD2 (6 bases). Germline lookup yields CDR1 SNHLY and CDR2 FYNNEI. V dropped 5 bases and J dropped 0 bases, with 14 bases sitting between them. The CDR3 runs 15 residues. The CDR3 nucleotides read TGTGCCAGCAGTTCTCCGGGACTCCTCTCCTACGAGCAGTACTTC. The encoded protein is CASSSPGLLSYEQYF.

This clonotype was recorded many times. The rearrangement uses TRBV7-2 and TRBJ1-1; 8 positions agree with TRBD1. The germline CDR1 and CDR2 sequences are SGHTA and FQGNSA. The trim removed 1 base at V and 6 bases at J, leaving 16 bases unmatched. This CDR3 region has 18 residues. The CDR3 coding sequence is TGTGCCAGCAGCTTAGTTAGCATGAGGTCGGACAGGGCCCCTGAAGCTTTCTTT. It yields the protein CASSLVSMRSDRAPEAFF.

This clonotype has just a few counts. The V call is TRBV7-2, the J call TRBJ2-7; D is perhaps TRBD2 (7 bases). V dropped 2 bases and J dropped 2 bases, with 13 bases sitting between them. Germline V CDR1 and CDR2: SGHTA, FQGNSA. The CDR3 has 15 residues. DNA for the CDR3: TGTGCCAGCAGCTTAAGGGGGGGGCGCCCCTACGAGCAGTACTTC. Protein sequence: CASSLRGGRPYEQYF.

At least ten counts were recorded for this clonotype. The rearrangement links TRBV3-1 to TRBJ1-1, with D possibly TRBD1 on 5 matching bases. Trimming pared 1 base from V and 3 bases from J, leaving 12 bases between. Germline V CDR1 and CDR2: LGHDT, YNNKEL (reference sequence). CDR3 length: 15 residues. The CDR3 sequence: CASSQARGVDTEAFF. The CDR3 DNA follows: TGTGCCAGCAGCCAAGCGAGAGGGGTCGACACTGAAGCTTTCTTT.

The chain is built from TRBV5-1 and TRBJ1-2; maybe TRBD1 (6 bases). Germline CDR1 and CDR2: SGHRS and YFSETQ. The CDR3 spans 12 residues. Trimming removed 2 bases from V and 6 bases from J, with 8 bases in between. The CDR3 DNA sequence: TGCGCCAGCAGCTTCCAGGGGAATGGCTACACCTTC. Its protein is CASSFQGNGYTF.

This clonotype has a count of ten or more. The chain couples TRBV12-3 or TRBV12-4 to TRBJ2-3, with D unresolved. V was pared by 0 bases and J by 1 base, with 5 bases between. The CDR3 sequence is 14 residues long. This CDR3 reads CASSLADGTDTQYF. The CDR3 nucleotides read TGTGCCAGCAGTTTAGCCGACGGCACAGATACGCAGTATTTT.

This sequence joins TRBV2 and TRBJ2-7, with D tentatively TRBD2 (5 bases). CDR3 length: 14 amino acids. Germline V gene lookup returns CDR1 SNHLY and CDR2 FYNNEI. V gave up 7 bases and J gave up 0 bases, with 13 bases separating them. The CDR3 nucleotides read TGTGCCAGCACGAGGGAGTCAAGCTCCTACGAGCAGTACTTC. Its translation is CASTRESSSYEQYF.

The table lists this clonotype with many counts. CDR3 region: CSVEAAYEQYF. The CDR3 DNA reads TGCAGCGTTGAAGCGGCCTACGAGCAGTACTTC. This chain joins TRBV29-1 and TRBJ2-7, with D unclear. CDR1 and CDR2 from the germline V gene are SQVTM and ANQGSEA. The CDR3 covers 11 residues. Between the trimmed V and J ends, which lost 1 base and 2 bases, there was a span of 3 bases.

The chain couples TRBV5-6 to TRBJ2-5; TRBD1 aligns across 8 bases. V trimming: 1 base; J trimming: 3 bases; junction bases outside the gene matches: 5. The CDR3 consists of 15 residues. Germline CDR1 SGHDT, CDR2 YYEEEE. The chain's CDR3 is CASSLRTGKEETQYF. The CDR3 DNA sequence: TGTGCCAGCAGCTTGAGGACAGGGAAGGAAGAGACCCAGTACTTC.

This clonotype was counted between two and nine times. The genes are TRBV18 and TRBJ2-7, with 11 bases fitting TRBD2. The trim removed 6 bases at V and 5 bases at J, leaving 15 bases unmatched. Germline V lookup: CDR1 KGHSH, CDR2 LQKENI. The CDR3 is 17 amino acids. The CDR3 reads CASSSSSGGTPTDEQYF. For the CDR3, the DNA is TGTGCCAGCTCCTCGTCTAGCGGGGGGACCCCGACGGACGAGCAGTACTTC.

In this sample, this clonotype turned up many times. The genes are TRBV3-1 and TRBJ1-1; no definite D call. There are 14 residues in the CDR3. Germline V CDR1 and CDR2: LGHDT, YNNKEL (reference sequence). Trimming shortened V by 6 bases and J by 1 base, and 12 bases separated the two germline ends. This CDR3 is CASSLRRSNTEAFF. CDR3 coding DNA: TGTGCCAGCAGTTTGCGCAGGTCGAACACTGAAGCTTTCTTT.

The CDR3 region is CASSQDSGRGAGWDTQYF. The CDR3 DNA reads TGTGCCAGCAGCCAAGATAGTGGTCGGGGGGCAGGTTGGGATACGCAGTATTTT. The rearrangement links TRBV4-2 to TRBJ2-3; D might be TRBD2 (7 bases). Germline assignment: CDR1 LGHNA and CDR2 YNFKEQ. Trimming took 0 bases from V and 6 from J, leaving 22 bases between them. The CDR3 extends over 18 amino acids.

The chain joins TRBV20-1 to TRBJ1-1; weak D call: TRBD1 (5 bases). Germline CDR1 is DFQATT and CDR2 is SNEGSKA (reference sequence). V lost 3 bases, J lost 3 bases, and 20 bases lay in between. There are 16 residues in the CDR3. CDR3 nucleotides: TGCAGTGCTAGGGGAGGCAGGGCGGACGTGTACACTGAAGCTTTCTTT. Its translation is CSARGGRADVYTEAFF.

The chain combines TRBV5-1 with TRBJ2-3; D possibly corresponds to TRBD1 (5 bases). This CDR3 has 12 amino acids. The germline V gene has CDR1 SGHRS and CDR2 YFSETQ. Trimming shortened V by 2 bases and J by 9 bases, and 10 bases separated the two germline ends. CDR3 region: CASSLDKGTQYF. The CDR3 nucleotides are TGCGCCAGCAGCTTAGACAAGGGGACGCAGTATTTT.

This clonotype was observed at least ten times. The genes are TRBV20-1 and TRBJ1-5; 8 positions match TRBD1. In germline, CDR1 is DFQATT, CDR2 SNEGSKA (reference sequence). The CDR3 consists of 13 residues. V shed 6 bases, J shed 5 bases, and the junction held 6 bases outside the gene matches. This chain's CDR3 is CSALGQGYQPQHF. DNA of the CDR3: TGCAGTGCCCTAGGACAGGGCTATCAGCCCCAGCATTTT.

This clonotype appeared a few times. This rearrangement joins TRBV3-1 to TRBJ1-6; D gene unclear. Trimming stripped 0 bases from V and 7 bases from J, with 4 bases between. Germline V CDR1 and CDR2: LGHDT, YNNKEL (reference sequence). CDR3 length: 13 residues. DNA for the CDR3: TGTGCCAGCAGCCAAGATGGGAATTCACCCCTCCACTTT. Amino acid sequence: CASSQDGNSPLHF.

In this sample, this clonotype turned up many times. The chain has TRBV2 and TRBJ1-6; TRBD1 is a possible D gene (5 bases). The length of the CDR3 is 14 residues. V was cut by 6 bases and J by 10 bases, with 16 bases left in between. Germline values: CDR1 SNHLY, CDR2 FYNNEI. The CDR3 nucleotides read TGTGCCAGCAGCGGGGCCAGAGGGAGCTCACCCCTCCACTTT. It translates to CASSGARGSSPLHF.

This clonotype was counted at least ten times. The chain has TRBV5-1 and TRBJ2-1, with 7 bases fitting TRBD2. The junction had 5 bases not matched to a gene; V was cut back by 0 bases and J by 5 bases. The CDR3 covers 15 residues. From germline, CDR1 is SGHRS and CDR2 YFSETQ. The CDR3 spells CASSLGLAVNNEQFF. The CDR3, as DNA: TGCGCCAGCAGCTTGGGTCTAGCGGTCAACAATGAGCAGTTCTTC. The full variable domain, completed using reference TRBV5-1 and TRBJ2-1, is KAGVTQTPRYLIKTRGQQVTLSCSPISGHRSVSWYQQTPGQGLQFLFEYFSETQRNKGNFPGRFSGRQFSNSRSEMNVSTLELGDSALYLCASSLGLAVNNEQFFGPGTRLTVL.

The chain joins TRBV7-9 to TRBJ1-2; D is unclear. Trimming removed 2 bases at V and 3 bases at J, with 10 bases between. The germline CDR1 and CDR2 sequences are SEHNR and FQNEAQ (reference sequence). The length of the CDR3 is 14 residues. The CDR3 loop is CASSLTGKDYGYTF. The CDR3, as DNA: TGTGCCAGCAGCTTAACCGGAAAAGACTATGGCTACACCTTC.

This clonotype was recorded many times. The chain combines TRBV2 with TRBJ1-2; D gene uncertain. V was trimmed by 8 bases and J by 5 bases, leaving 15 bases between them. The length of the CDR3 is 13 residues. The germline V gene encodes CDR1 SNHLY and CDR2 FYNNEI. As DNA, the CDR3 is TGTGCCAGCTCAATAGTCCCACTATATGGCTACACCTTC. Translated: CASSIVPLYGYTF.